This TCR beta chain was profiled in a study of blood T cell repertoires in COVID-19. Whole-study context: Researchers got acute and convalescent COVID-19 samples from the United States, Italy and Spain. Sources were T cells, B-cell-depleted T cells, or PBMCs; the material itself was cDNA or gDNA.

Produced via immunoSEQ multiplex PCR; TCRdb's table is partial and in-frame only. The sample lists 360,000 or so clones; 89% were seen once. The CDR3 runs 13 residues. V was clipped by 5 bases and J by 1 base, with 9 bases between them. Germline V CDR1 and CDR2: SGHVS, FQNEAQ. The chain is built from TRBV7-8 and TRBJ2-7, with TRBD1 as a possible D gene (5 bases). Source material: peripheral blood. This sequence originates from a woman aged 60-75 years with COVID-19, enrolled during active disease. The DNA for the CDR3 is TGTGCCAGCAGCCGTGACAGATCCTACGAGCAGTACTTC. Protein: CASSRDRSYEQYF.